This T cell receptor (beta chain) was identified in a study of blood T cell repertoires in COVID-19. Measured with immunoSEQ multiplex PCR; TCRdb has only the in-frame clones, and not every one. Altogether over 85,000 clones are present, 70% to 90% being singletons, with the ten largest covering 2%. The TCR originated in a middle-aged man with active COVID-19. The sample was peripheral blood.

The CDR3 is CASSLATTGNSPLHF. CDR3 nucleotide sequence: TGTGCCAGCAGCTTAGCGACGACAGGGAATTCACCCCTCCACTTT. The chain has TRBV7-2 and TRBJ1-6, with 7 bases that match TRBD1. With V trimmed by 0 bases and J by 7 bases, 3 bases remained unmatched. Germline V CDR1 and CDR2: SGHTA, FQGNSA. The CDR3 runs to 15 residues.